These 2 T cell receptor beta chains were all obtained from the same sample, sequenced in a study of shared clonotypes between healthy human individuals. TCRdb's copy holds only in-frame clones and misses some; the assay was immunoSEQ multiplex PCR. The sample carries a few million clones, 90% to 97% recorded once. The sample was naive CD4+ T cells sorted from blood. The subset denotes: CD45RA+ positively selected. Receptor source: a man aged 18 to 29 in good health.

The J gene is TRBJ1-2, the V gene TRBV28; maybe TRBD1 (5 bases). CDR1 and CDR2 from the germline V gene are MDHEN and SYDVKM. Trimming shortened V by 9 bases and J by 0 bases, and 17 bases separated the two germline ends. The CDR3 has 15 amino acids. In nucleotides, the CDR3 is TGTGCCAGTCACACACGGGGCCGAGCTAACTATGGCTACACCTTC. It encodes CASHTRGRANYGYTF.

The CDR3 loop is CSVELRNTIYF. The CDR3 bases are TGCAGCGTTGAACTCCGAAACACCATATATTTT. This rearrangement joins TRBV29-1 to TRBJ1-3, with D unclear. V shed 2 bases and J shed 5 bases, with 4 bases lying between them. This CDR3 has 11 amino acids. Germline CDR1 SQVTM, CDR2 ANQGSEA.